The 21 T cell receptor beta chains reported below all come from one sample, sequenced in a study of T cell repertoires in ileal Crohn's disease. Noted time point: neoterminal ileum biopsy at postoperative endoscopy, about 6 months after surgery. The data were produced by immunoSEQ multiplex PCR, yet TCRdb's version contains in-frame clones alone and is incomplete. The table has around 13,000 clones, around 80% seen once. Sample: ileal tissue. The receptors were gathered from an adult with Crohn's disease.

V and J are TRBV5-8 and TRBJ2-7; no firm D call. Between the trimmed V and J ends, which lost 7 bases and 4 bases, there was a span of 12 bases. CDR3 length: 12 amino acids. The germline V gene encodes CDR1 SGHTS and CDR2 YDEGEE. CDR3 sequence reads: CASEESRYEQYF. In DNA, the CDR3 is TGTGCCAGCGAAGAGTCGAGGTACGAGCAGTACTTC. The whole variable domain, filled in from reference TRBV5-8 and TRBJ2-7, reads EAGVTQSPTHLIKTRGQQATLRCSPISGHTSVYWYQQALGLGLQFLLWYDEGEERNRGNFPPRFSGRQFPNYSSELNVNALELEDSALYLCASEESRYEQYFGPGTRLTVT.

In regard to this clone: Other DNA variants within this sample encode the same CDR3. This rearrangement joins TRBV19 to TRBJ1-2; 10 bases agree with TRBD1. The V segment lost 6 bases and the J segment 8 bases; nucleotides outside the gene matches: 6. Germline-derived CDR1 and CDR2 are LNHDA and SQIVND (reference sequence). This CDR3 contains 13 residues. CDR3 in amino acids: CASSPRDRGGYTF. As DNA, the CDR3 is TGTGCCAGTAGCCCTAGGGACAGGGGAGGCTACACCTTC.

The chain uses TRBV15 and TRBJ1-1; weak D call: TRBD1 (5 bases). The germline V and J ends were trimmed by 1 base and 3 bases, with 18 bases remaining between them. This CDR3 comprises 17 residues. The germline V gene encodes CDR1 LNHNV and CDR2 YYDKDF (reference sequence). CDR3: CATSRATDTGAYTEAFF. The CDR3 DNA reads TGTGCCACCAGCAGAGCCACCGACACAGGAGCTTACACTGAAGCTTTCTTT.

The chain carries TRBV9 and TRBJ2-3; 7 nucleotides match TRBD2. V dropped 0 bases and J dropped 2; count of bases not matched to a gene: 3. The CDR3 has 15 amino acids. In germline, CDR1 is SGDLS, CDR2 YYNGEE. This CDR3 is CASSVEAGDTDTQYF. For the CDR3, the DNA is TGTGCCAGCAGCGTAGAGGCGGGAGACACAGATACGCAGTATTTT.

J is TRBJ2-3 and V is TRBV15; no clear D. CDR1 and CDR2 (germline): LNHNV, YYDKDF (reference sequence). V lost 1 base, J lost 0 bases, and 8 bases lay in between. The CDR3 is 15 residues long. The DNA for the CDR3 is TGTGCCACCAGCAGAGCTCAGTTTAGCACAGATACGCAGTATTTT. As protein: CATSRAQFSTDTQYF.

The chain links TRBV11-2 to TRBJ2-7, with D possibly matching TRBD1 (6 bases). The CDR3 sequence is 12 residues long. The V end was cut by 6 bases, the J end by 0 bases, with 6 bases between. Looked up from germline, CDR1 is SGHAT and CDR2 is FQNNGV. CDR3 amino acids: CASRQGSYEQYF. CDR3 nucleotide sequence: TGTGCCAGCAGACAGGGCTCCTACGAGCAGTACTTC.

V usage is TRBV6-1 and J usage is TRBJ1-2; D unresolved. The CDR3 covers 14 residues. Germline-derived CDR1 and CDR2 are MNHNS and SASEGT. V lost 1 base, J lost 6 bases, and 12 bases lay in between. The CDR3 loop is CASSEGAQRDGYTF. In DNA, the CDR3 is TGTGCCAGCAGTGAAGGTGCCCAGAGGGATGGCTACACCTTC.

The rearrangement uses TRBV7-9 and TRBJ2-1; 10 positions agree with TRBD2. V shed 4 bases, J shed 7 bases, and the junction held 13 bases outside the gene matches. The CDR3 has 17 residues. Germline V gene sequence: CDR1 SEHNR, CDR2 FQNEAQ (reference sequence). This CDR3 reads CASSSTLAGAFFNEQFF. The CDR3 nucleotides read TGTGCCAGCAGCTCAACGCTAGCGGGGGCCTTCTTTAATGAGCAGTTCTTC.

The chain recombines TRBV5-1 with TRBJ1-2; 8 nucleotides agree with TRBD1. The length of the CDR3 is 15 residues. The junction had 11 bases not matched to a gene; V was cut back by 4 bases and J by 6 bases. The V gene's germline CDR1 is SGHRS and CDR2 YFSETQ. The CDR3 DNA sequence: TGCGCCAGCAGCCTGATCCGGGACAGGATGGATGGCTACACCTTC. Translation gives CASSLIRDRMDGYTF.

The chain employs TRBV10-2 and TRBJ1-1; TRBD1 aligns across 9 bases. J lost 3 bases, V lost 10 bases, and 9 bases had no gene match. This CDR3 contains 14 residues. Germline V gene data show CDR1 as WSHSY and CDR2 as SAAADI. The CDR3 reads CATKQGATDTEAFF. CDR3 DNA sequence: TGCGCCACTAAACAGGGGGCAACTGACACTGAAGCTTTCTTT.

The table lists this clone with a count of one. This chain links TRBV9 with TRBJ1-6; tentatively, D is TRBD1 (5 bases). CDR1 and CDR2 from the germline V gene are SGDLS and YYNGEE. The CDR3 has 15 residues. V was shortened by 2 bases and J by 7 bases, with 13 bases between the two germline ends. CDR3 coding DNA: TGTGCCAGCAGCGTTGCCGACAGATCGAATTCACCCCTCCACTTT. Translated, it gives CASSVADRSNSPLHF.

This clone was observed once. The chain is built from TRBV19 and TRBJ2-1; 7 bases line up with TRBD1. This CDR3 has 15 amino acids. V lost 3 bases, J lost 6 bases, and 8 bases stayed unmatched. Germline CDR1 LNHDA, CDR2 SQIVND (reference sequence). The CDR3 coding sequence is TGTGCCAGTAGTATTAAGGGGGCTGGTGTCAATGAGCAGTTCTTC. It translates to CASSIKGAGVNEQFF.

This chain uses TRBV30 with TRBJ2-3, with D possibly TRBD2 on 6 matching bases. Per the germline V gene, CDR1 is GTSNPN and CDR2 is SVGIG (reference sequence). The CDR3 loop spans 16 amino acids. V was shortened by 5 bases and J by 4 bases, with 22 bases between the two germline ends. CDR3 nucleotide sequence: TGTGCCTGGGGGGCCGGGACGGGTATAGCGGCAGATACGCAGTATTTT. Its translation: CAWGAGTGIAADTQYF.

The chain is built from TRBV6-1 and TRBJ2-1; no clear D. V gave up 8 bases and J gave up 7 bases, with 9 bases separating them. The length of the CDR3 is 11 residues. The germline CDR1 and CDR2 sequences are MNHNS and SASEGT. CDR3 DNA: TGTGCCAGCGTTCCCGGGAATGAGCAGTTCTTC. It translates to CASVPGNEQFF.

The chain recombines TRBV11-3 with TRBJ2-5; D perhaps matches TRBD1 (5 bases). The germline CDR1 and CDR2 sequences are SGHNT and YENEEA. With 5 bases removed from V and 1 base from J, the gap between germline ends came to 14 bases. This CDR3 is built from 15 residues. CDR3 protein: CASSEGKTVQETQYF. DNA for the CDR3: TGTGCCAGCAGCGAAGGAAAGACAGTCCAAGAGACCCAGTACTTC.

This chain links TRBV19 with TRBJ1-5, with 7 bases identical to TRBD1. V was pared by 8 bases and J by 2 bases, with 6 bases of the junction left unmatched. The CDR3 length is 14 residues. Looked up from germline, CDR1 is LNHDA and CDR2 is SQIVND (reference sequence). The CDR3: CASGTAFGNQPQHF. As DNA, the CDR3 is TGTGCCAGTGGGACAGCGTTTGGCAATCAGCCCCAGCATTTT.

V usage is TRBV2 and J usage is TRBJ2-5, with D perhaps TRBD1 (6 bases). CDR3 length: 13 residues. Trimming removed 6 bases from V and 1 base from J, with 9 bases in between. Looked up from germline, CDR1 is SNHLY and CDR2 is FYNNEI. CDR3 DNA sequence: TGTGCCAGCAGGAGGGACATCCAAGAGACCCAGTACTTC. Encoded protein: CASRRDIQETQYF.

This chain links TRBV6-1 with TRBJ2-5; 7 nucleotides line up with TRBD1. V was clipped by 2 bases and J by 5 bases; unmatched bases: 8. The CDR3 spans 15 residues. Looked up from germline, CDR1 is MNHNS and CDR2 is SASEGT. CDR3 residues: CASSEWDSRLETQYF. The CDR3 DNA follows: TGTGCCAGCAGTGAATGGGACAGTCGGTTGGAGACCCAGTACTTC.

CDR3 nucleotides: TGTGCCACCAGCAGAGATCTGACTAGCGGGAGGGTAGAGCAGTTCTTC. Its protein product is CATSRDLTSGRVEQFF. The chain is built from TRBV15 and TRBJ2-1, with TRBD2 identical over 14 bases. There are 16 residues in the CDR3. Germline CDR1 LNHNV, CDR2 YYDKDF (reference sequence). The J segment lost 10 bases and the V segment lost 0 bases, leaving 5 bases of the junction unmatched.

V is TRBV4-1 and J is TRBJ2-7, with 10 positions matching TRBD2. The CDR3 sequence is 16 residues long. With 2 bases clipped from V and 3 bases from J, the junction kept 7 bases outside the gene matches. Per the germline V gene, CDR1 is MGHRA and CDR2 is YSYEKL. The CDR3 loop is CASSQSTSGARYEQYF. CDR3 in DNA: TGCGCCAGCAGCCAATCTACTAGCGGGGCCCGCTACGAGCAGTACTTC.

V is TRBV2 and J is TRBJ2-7; 11 bases agree with TRBD2. CDR3 size: 13 residues. Germline CDR1 and CDR2: SNHLY and FYNNEI. Losses at the gene ends were 8 bases for V and 3 bases for J; bases not matched to a gene: 3. The CDR3 bases are TGTGCCAGCGGGACTAGCGGATTCTACGAGCAGTACTTC. Its protein product is CASGTSGFYEQYF.